The 17 T cell receptor beta chains reported below all come from one sample, sequenced in a study of T cell changes during pregnancy in multiple sclerosis. Repertoires were generated with immunoSEQ multiplex PCR, while TCRdb's copy carries only in-frame clones and drops some. Of 30,000 or so clones listed, roughly 90% are singletons. Material: CD8+ T cells from peripheral blood mononuclear cells, obtained after pregnancy. These receptor sequences come from a female donor with multiple sclerosis, enrolled in a pregnancy study.

V and J are TRBV27 and TRBJ1-5; unclear D gene. V lost 4 bases to trimming and J lost 4 bases, with 11 bases between them. In germline, CDR1 is MNHEY, CDR2 SMNVEV (reference sequence). The CDR3 has 14 amino acids. CDR3 loop: CASSSTGPNQPQHF. The CDR3 DNA follows: TGTGCCAGCAGTTCAACCGGTCCGAATCAGCCCCAGCATTTT.

V gene TRBV16 combines with J gene TRBJ1-1; tentatively, D is TRBD1 (5 bases). In germline, CDR1 is KGHSY, CDR2 FQNENV. The V end lost 2 bases, the J end lost 11 bases, and 18 bases lay between the germline ends. The CDR3 covers 14 residues. CDR3 in DNA: TGTGCCAGCAGCCAAGATTACGGGGGGTCGGAGGCTTTCTTT. Translation gives CASSQDYGGSEAFF.

The chain joins TRBV4-3 to TRBJ1-2, with 7 positions matching TRBD1. V lost 2 bases to trimming and J lost 4 bases; unmatched junction nucleotides: 13. The CDR3 totals 17 residues. Germline assignment: CDR1 LGHNA and CDR2 YSLEER. The CDR3 DNA follows: TGCGCCAGCAGCCAACCCGAAGGGACAGCAACCTTCTATGGCTACACCTTC. This gives the protein CASSQPEGTATFYGYTF.

V is TRBV28 and J is TRBJ2-2; D gene uncertain. The CDR3 is made up of 14 amino acids. CDR1 MDHEN and CDR2 SYDVKM come from the germline V gene. V gave up 1 base and J gave up 4 bases, with 7 bases separating them. The CDR3 sequence is CASSLSDSTGELFF. CDR3 in DNA: TGTGCCAGCAGTTTATCAGACTCCACCGGGGAGCTGTTTTTT.

V gene TRBV6-6 combines with J gene TRBJ2-5; 8 bases are shared with TRBD1. The trim removed 6 bases at V and 5 bases at J, leaving 14 bases unmatched. Per germline, CDR1 MNHNY and CDR2 SVGAGI (reference sequence). This CDR3 has 16 residues. This chain's CDR3 is CASRLTTQGVRETQYF. CDR3 coding DNA: TGTGCCAGCAGGCTAACAACACAGGGGGTGAGGGAGACCCAGTACTTC.

CDR3 protein: CASSLAGTSTDTQYF. CDR3 bases: TGTGCCAGCAGCTTAGCGGGGACTAGCACAGATACGCAGTATTTT. The rearrangement joins TRBV5-6 to TRBJ2-3; 7 nucleotides agree with TRBD2. The V segment lost 2 bases and the J segment 0 bases; nucleotides outside the gene matches: 3. The germline gives CDR1 SGHDT, CDR2 YYEEEE. The CDR3 runs to 15 residues.

This clone was detected ten times or more. The V call is TRBV27, the J call TRBJ2-7, with 8 nucleotides matching TRBD2. V dropped 5 bases and J dropped 6; count of bases not matched to a gene: 12. The CDR3 is 15 residues long. In germline, CDR1 is MNHEY, CDR2 SMNVEV (reference sequence). As DNA, the CDR3 is TGTGCCAGCAGTACCTTAGCGGGGCTGCCGAGCGAGCAGTACTTC. This translates into CASSTLAGLPSEQYF.

V usage is TRBV2 and J usage is TRBJ1-5; a possible D gene is TRBD1 (5 bases). This CDR3 spans 16 amino acids. V lost 0 bases and J lost 6, with 15 bases in between. The germline V gene has CDR1 SNHLY and CDR2 FYNNEI. This CDR3 is CASSEALAGHRQPQHF. CDR3 coding DNA: TGTGCCAGCAGTGAAGCGCTGGCAGGGCATCGTCAGCCCCAGCATTTT.

The rearrangement uses TRBV7-9 and TRBJ2-7, with D possibly being TRBD1 (7 bases). The CDR3 extends over 16 amino acids. V gave up 5 bases and J gave up 0 bases, with 17 bases separating them. CDR1 and CDR2 (germline): SEHNR, FQNEAQ (reference sequence). The CDR3 loop reads CASSPPRGELSYEQYF. The CDR3, as DNA: TGTGCCAGCAGCCCCCCCAGGGGGGAGCTCTCCTACGAGCAGTACTTC.

This chain joins TRBV9 and TRBJ2-5; weak D call: TRBD1 (6 bases). V was trimmed by 4 bases and J by 3 bases, leaving 13 bases between them. In germline, CDR1 is SGDLS, CDR2 YYNGEE. There are 14 residues in the CDR3. The CDR3 sequence is CASSPWTDEETQYF. The DNA of the CDR3 is TGTGCCAGCAGCCCTTGGACAGACGAAGAGACCCAGTACTTC.

CDR3 residues: CASSWFVTGDNEQFF. The CDR3 DNA reads as TGTGCCAGCAGTTGGTTTGTGACAGGGGACAATGAGCAGTTCTTC. The rearrangement joins TRBV6-6 to TRBJ2-1; 8 positions match TRBD1. This CDR3 has 15 residues. With 4 bases clipped from V and 5 bases from J, the junction kept 7 bases outside the gene matches. The V gene's germline CDR1 is MNHNY and CDR2 SVGAGI (reference sequence).

The chain has TRBV25-1 and TRBJ2-5; TRBD1 matches at 8 bases. V was pared by 6 bases and J by 1 base, with 7 bases of the junction left unmatched. Germline loops: CDR1 MGHDK, CDR2 SYGVNS. The CDR3 is 15 residues long. CDR3 sequence (DNA): TGTGCCAGCAGCGGACAGGGTTGGAGCCAAGAGACCCAGTACTTC. It encodes CASSGQGWSQETQYF. The full variable domain, its missing parts supplied by reference TRBV25-1 and TRBJ2-5, is EADIYQTPRYLVIGTGKKITLECSQTMGHDKMYWYQQDPGMELHLIHYSYGVNSTEKGDLSSESTVSRIRTEHFPLTLESARPSHTSQYLCASSGQGWSQETQYFGPGTRLLVL.

CDR3 sequence: CASSPTANYGYTF. The CDR3 nucleotides are TGTGCCAGCAGCCCCACAGCTAACTATGGCTACACCTTC. The J gene is TRBJ1-2, the V gene TRBV14; D call uncertain. V gave up 4 bases and J gave up 0 bases, with 6 bases separating them. CDR3 length equals 13 residues. Looked up from germline, CDR1 is SGHDN and CDR2 is FVKESK.

The V gene is TRBV4-2, the J gene TRBJ2-7, with a tentative D call TRBD2 (6 bases). CDR1 and CDR2 from the germline V gene are LGHNA and YNFKEQ. Trimming cost V 0 bases and J 2 bases, with 11 bases left between them. The CDR3 is 15 amino acids. The CDR3 DNA follows: TGTGCCAGCAGCCAAGACCCTAGCGCAACCTACGAGCAGTACTTC. Amino acid sequence: CASSQDPSATYEQYF.

The genes are TRBV27 and TRBJ1-2; D ambiguous. The germline CDR1 and CDR2 sequences are MNHEY and SMNVEV (reference sequence). The CDR3 runs to 10 residues. Between the trimmed V and J ends, which lost 9 bases and 8 bases, there was a span of 10 bases. CDR3 bases: TGTGCCAGTGGTTTGCGGGGCTACACCTTC. Translation: CASGLRGYTF.

This chain links TRBV7-2 with TRBJ2-1; the match to TRBD1 covers 12 bases. Germline loops: CDR1 SGHTA, CDR2 FQGNSA. The CDR3 totals 18 residues. Trimming at V came to 5 bases and at J to 4 bases, leaving 12 bases not matched to a gene. DNA for the CDR3: TGTGCCAGCAGCCCGCGGGACCGGGACAGGGGGCTTTACAATGAGCAGTTCTTC. It is translated as CASSPRDRDRGLYNEQFF. Full variable domain (missing parts from reference TRBV7-2 and TRBJ2-1): GAGVSQSPSNKVTEKGKDVELRCDPISGHTALYWYRQSLGQGLEFLIYFQGNSAPDKSGLPSDRFSAERTGGSVSTLTIQRTQQEDSAVYLCASSPRDRDRGLYNEQFFGPGTRLTVL.

To note about this clone: One end of the junction varies from germline; a read error may be responsible. V is TRBV7-3 and J is TRBJ2-2, with 10 nucleotides matching TRBD2. The length of the CDR3 is 16 residues. Germline values: CDR1 SGHTA, CDR2 FQGTGA. The CDR3: CASSLTSGVNTGELFF. The CDR3, as DNA: TGTGCCAGCAGCCTAACTAGCGGGGTTAACACCGGGGAGCTGTTTTTT.